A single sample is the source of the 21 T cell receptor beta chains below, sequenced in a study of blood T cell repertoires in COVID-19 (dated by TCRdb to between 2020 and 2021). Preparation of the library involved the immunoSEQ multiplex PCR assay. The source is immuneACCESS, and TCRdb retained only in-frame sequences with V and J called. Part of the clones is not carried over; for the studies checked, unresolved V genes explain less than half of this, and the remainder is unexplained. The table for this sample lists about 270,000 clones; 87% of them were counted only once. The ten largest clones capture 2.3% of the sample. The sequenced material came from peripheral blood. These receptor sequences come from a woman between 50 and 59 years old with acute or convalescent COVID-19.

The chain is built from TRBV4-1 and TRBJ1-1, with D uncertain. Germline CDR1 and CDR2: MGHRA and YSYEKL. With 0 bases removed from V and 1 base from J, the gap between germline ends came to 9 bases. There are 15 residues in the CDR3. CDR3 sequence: CASSQDRPGNTEAFF. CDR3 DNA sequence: TGCGCCAGCAGCCAAGATCGGCCGGGGAACACTGAAGCTTTCTTT.

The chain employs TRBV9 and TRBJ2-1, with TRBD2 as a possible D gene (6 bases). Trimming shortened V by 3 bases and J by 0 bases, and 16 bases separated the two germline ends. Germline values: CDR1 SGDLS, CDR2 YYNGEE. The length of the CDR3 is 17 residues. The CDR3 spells CASSGGVAVYSYNEQFF. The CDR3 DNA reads TGTGCCAGCAGCGGTGGAGTAGCGGTTTACTCCTACAATGAGCAGTTCTTC.

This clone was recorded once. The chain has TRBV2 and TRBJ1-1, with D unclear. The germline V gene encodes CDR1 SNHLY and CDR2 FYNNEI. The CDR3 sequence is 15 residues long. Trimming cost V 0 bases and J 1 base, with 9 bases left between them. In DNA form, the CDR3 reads TGTGCCAGCAGTGAAGCGGGCCTGAAGAACACTGAAGCTTTCTTT. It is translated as CASSEAGLKNTEAFF.

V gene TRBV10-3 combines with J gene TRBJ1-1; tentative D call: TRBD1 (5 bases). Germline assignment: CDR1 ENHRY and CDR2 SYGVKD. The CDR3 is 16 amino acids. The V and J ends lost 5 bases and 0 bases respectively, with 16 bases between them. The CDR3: CAISPGLGLMNTEAFF. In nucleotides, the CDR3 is TGTGCCATCAGTCCAGGGTTGGGACTAATGAACACTGAAGCTTTCTTT.

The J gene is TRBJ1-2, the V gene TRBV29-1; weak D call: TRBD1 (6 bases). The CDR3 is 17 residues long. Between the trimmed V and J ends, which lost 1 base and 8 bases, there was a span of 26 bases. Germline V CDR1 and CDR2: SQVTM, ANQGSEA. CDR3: CSVEASDSANDLGGYTF. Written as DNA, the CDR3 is TGCAGCGTTGAAGCGTCGGACAGCGCCAATGATTTAGGAGGCTACACCTTC.

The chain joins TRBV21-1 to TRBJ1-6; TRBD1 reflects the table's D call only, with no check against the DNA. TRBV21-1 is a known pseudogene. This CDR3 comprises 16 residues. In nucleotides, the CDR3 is TGTGCCGTCGCCGGGCAGGGGGGATCCTATAATTCACCCCTCCACTTT. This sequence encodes CAVAGQGGSYNSPLHF.

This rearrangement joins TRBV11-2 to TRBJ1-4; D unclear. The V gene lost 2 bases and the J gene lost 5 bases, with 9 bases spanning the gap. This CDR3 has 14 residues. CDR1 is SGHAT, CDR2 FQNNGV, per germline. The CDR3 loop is CASSLYNGNEKLFF. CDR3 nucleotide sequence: TGTGCCAGCAGCTTATATAACGGGAATGAAAAACTGTTTTTT.

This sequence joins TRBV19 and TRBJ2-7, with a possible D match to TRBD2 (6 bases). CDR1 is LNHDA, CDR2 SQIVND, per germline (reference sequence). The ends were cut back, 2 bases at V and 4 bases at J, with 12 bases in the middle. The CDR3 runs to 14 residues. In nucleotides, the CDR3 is TGTGCCAGTAGTATAATGGGGGGATCTTACGAGCAGTACTTC. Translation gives CASSIMGGSYEQYF.

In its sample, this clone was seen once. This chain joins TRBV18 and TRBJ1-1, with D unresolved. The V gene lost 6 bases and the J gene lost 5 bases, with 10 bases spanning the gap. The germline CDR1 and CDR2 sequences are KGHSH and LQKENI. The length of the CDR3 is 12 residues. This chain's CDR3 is CASSQSGTEAFF. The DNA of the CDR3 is TGTGCCAGCTCCCAAAGCGGAACTGAAGCTTTCTTT.

Here the CDR3 reads CASSVTGSYTEAFF. As DNA, the CDR3 is TGTGCCAGTAGTGTAACAGGGTCTTATACTGAAGCTTTCTTT. The chain carries TRBV19 and TRBJ1-1; D is perhaps TRBD1 (6 bases). Looked up from germline, CDR1 is LNHDA and CDR2 is SQIVND (reference sequence). The CDR3 consists of 14 residues. Trimming shortened V by 5 bases and J by 5 bases, and 15 bases separated the two germline ends.

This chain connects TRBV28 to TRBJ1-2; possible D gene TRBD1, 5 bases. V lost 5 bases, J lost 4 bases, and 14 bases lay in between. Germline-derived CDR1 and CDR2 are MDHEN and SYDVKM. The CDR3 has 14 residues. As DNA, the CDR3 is TGTGCCAGCAGTCCCCCGCAGGGAGGCTATGGCTACACCTTC. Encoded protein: CASSPPQGGYGYTF.

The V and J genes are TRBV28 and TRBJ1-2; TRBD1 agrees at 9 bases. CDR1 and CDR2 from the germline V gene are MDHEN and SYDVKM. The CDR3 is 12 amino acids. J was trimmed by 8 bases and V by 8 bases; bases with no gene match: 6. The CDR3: CASGGQGEGYTF. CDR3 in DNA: TGTGCCAGCGGGGGACAGGGAGAAGGCTACACCTTC.

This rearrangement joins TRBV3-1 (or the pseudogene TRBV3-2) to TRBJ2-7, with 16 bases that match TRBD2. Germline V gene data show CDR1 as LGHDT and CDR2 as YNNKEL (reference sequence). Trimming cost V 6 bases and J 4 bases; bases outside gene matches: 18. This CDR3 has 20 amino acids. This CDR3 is CASSRVQGLAGGRGRYEQYF. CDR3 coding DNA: TGTGCCAGCAGTAGGGTGCAGGGACTAGCGGGAGGGCGAGGTAGATACGAGCAGTACTTC.

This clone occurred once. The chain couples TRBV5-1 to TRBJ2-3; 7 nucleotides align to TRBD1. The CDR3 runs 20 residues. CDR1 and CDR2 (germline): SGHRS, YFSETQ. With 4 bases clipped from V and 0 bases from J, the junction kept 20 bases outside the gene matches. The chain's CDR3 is CASSAASPARQGTSTDTQYF. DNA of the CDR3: TGCGCCAGCAGCGCAGCGAGCCCCGCCCGACAGGGCACTAGCACAGATACGCAGTATTTT.

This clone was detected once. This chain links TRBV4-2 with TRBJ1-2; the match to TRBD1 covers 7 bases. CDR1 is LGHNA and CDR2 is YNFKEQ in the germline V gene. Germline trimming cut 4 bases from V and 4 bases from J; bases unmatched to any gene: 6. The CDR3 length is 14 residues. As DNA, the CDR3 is TGTGCCAGCAGCCCACGACAGGGATTCTATGGCTACACCTTC. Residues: CASSPRQGFYGYTF.

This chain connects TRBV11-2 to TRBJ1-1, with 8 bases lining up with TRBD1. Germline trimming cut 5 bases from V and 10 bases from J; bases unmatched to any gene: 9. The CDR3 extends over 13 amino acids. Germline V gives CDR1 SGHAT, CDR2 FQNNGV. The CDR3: CASSLLQGVGAFF. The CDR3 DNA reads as TGTGCCAGCAGCCTGCTACAGGGGGTCGGAGCTTTCTTT. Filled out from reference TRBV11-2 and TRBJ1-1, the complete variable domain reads EAGVAQSPRYKIIEKRQSVAFWCNPISGHATLYWYQQILGQGPKLLIQFQNNGVVDDSQLPKDRFSAERLKGVDSTLKIQPAKLEDSAVYLCASSLLQGVGAFFGQGTRLTVV.

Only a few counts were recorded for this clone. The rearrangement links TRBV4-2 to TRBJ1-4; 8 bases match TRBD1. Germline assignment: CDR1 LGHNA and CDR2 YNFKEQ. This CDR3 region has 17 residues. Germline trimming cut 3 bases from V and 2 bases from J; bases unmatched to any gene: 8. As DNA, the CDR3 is TGTGCCAGCAGCCACGGACAGGGTCTGATCACTAATGAAAAACTGTTTTTT. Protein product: CASSHGQGLITNEKLFF.

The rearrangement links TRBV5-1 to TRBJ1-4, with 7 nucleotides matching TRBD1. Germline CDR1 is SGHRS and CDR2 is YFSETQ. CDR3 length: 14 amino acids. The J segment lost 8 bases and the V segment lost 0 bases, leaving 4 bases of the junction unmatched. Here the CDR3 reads CASSLGGQREKLFF. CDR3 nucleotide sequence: TGCGCCAGCAGCTTGGGGGGACAGAGGGAAAAACTGTTTTTT. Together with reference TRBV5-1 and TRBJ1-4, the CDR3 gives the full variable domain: KAGVTQTPRYLIKTRGQQVTLSCSPISGHRSVSWYQQTPGQGLQFLFEYFSETQRNKGNFPGRFSGRQFSNSRSEMNVSTLELGDSALYLCASSLGGQREKLFFGSGTQLSVL.

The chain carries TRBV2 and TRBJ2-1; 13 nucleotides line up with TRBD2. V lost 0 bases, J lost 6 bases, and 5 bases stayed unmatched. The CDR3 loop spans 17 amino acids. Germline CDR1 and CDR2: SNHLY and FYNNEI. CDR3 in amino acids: CASSEAAGLAGVNEQFF. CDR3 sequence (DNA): TGTGCCAGCAGTGAAGCGGCCGGACTAGCGGGAGTCAATGAGCAGTTCTTC.

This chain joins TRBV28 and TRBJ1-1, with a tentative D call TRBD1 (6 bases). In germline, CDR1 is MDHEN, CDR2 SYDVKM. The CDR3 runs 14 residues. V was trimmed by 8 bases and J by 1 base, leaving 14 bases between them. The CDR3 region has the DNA TGTGCCAGCTTGGAAAGGGGGGGGAACACTGAAGCTTTCTTT. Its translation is CASLERGGNTEAFF.

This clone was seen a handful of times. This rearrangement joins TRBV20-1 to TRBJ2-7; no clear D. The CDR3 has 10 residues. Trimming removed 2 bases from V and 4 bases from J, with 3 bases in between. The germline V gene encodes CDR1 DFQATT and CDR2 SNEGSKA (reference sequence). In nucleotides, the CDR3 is TGCAGTGCTAGACCGTACGAGCAGTACTTC. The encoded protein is CSARPYEQYF.